The rows below give T cell receptor beta chains drawn from one sample of a study of blood T cell repertoires in COVID-19. The method was immunoSEQ multiplex PCR; TCRdb's version includes in-frame clones alone and lacks a portion of them. Altogether fewer than 300,000 clones are present, approximately 90% being singletons, with the ten largest covering around 5.8%. The sequenced material came from peripheral blood. These receptors were collected from a woman between 50 and 59 years old with COVID-19, enrolled during active disease. Each CDR3 is given with its conserved first and last residue. The order of the fields is V gene, D gene, J gene, clone size, CDR3 protein, CDR3 DNA. D genes are given only for firm matches. Clone size is shown for a subset of rows, as once, few, many or a class of expanded clone.

>TRBV5-4|.|TRBJ1-2|.
CASSPDRSYGYTF
TGTGCCAGCAGCCCCGACAGGTCATATGGCTACACCTTC
>TRBV7-9|.|TRBJ1-2|.
CASSLPGNYGYTF
TGTGCCAGCAGCTTACCAGGGAACTATGGCTACACCTTC
>TRBV27|TRBD1|TRBJ1-6|.
CASSLDRDNSPLHF
TGTGCCAGCAGTTTAGACAGGGATAATTCACCCCTCCACTTT
>TRBV29-1|.|TRBJ2-7|.
CSVEVVGGMANEQYF
TGCAGCGTTGAAGTTGTCGGGGGAATGGCAAACGAGCAGTACTTC
>TRBV27|TRBD2|TRBJ2-1|.
CASTLRGVGGSYNEQFF
TGTGCCAGCACCCTGAGAGGTGTGGGCGGGAGCTATAATGAGCAGTTCTTC
>TRBV18|TRBD1|TRBJ2-3|.
CASSLGQGRTDTQYF
TGTGCCAGCTCACTTGGACAGGGGAGGACAGATACGCAGTATTTT
>TRBV18|TRBD2|TRBJ2-7|.
CASSPGSGRVYEQYF
TGTGCCAGCTCACCGGGGAGCGGGAGAGTGTACGAGCAGTACTTC
>TRBV3-1/TRBV3-2|.|TRBJ2-1|.
CASSQGREQFF
TGTGCCAGCAGCCAAGGGCGGGAGCAGTTCTTC
>TRBV29-1|TRBD1|TRBJ1-4|once
CSVPRTGSNEKLFF
TGCAGCGTACCCAGGACAGGATCTAATGAAAAACTGTTTTTT
>TRBV21-1|.|TRBJ2-5|.
CASSNPPFRTQYF
TGTGCCAGCAGCAACCCCCCGTTTAGGACCCAGTACTTC
>TRBV11-2|.|TRBJ1-3|.
CASSFTRNTIYF
TGTGCCAGCAGCTTCACCAGGAACACCATATATTTT
>TRBV5-5|.|TRBJ1-2|.
CASSPGLLGYTF
TGTGCCAGCAGCCCGGGACTTTTGGGCTACACCTTC
>TRBV1|.|TRBJ2-7|.
CTSSQGTGAYSYEQYF
TGCACCAGCAGCCAAGGAACAGGGGCTTACTCCTACGAGCAGTACTTC
>TRBV27|.|TRBJ2-2|.
CASMTFSGTGELFF
TGTGCCAGTATGACTTTTTCGGGCACCGGGGAGCTGTTTTTT
>TRBV20-1|TRBD1|TRBJ2-3|.
CSASIPGQGTDTQYF
TGCAGTGCTAGTATCCCGGGACAGGGCACAGATACGCAGTATTTT
>TRBV24-1|.|TRBJ2-5|.
CATGGPIQETQYF
TGTGCCACCGGAGGACCGATCCAAGAGACCCAGTACTTC
>TRBV11-2|.|TRBJ1-1|.
CASSREGRGRGVDEAFF
TGTGCCAGCAGTCGAGAAGGCCGGGGCAGGGGAGTGGATGAAGCTTTCTTT
>TRBV9|.|TRBJ2-3|.
CAQVAMGDTQYF
TGTGCCCAGGTAGCGATGGGAGATACGCAGTATTTT
>TRBV12-5|.|TRBJ1-1|.
CASGPGQPNTEAFF
TGTGCTAGTGGCCCCGGACAACCGAACACTGAAGCTTTCTTT
>TRBV27|.|TRBJ1-5|.
CASSRTAGGNQPQHF
TGTGCCAGCAGTCGCACCGCGGGGGGGAATCAGCCCCAGCATTTT
>TRBV6-2/TRBV6-3|.|TRBJ1-5|.
CASSLEGGNQPQHF
TGTGCCAGCAGTCTAGAGGGTGGCAATCAGCCCCAGCATTTT
>TRBV3-1/TRBV3-2|.|TRBJ1-1|.
CASSHSVNTEAFF
TGTGCCAGCAGCCATTCCGTGAACACTGAAGCTTTCTTT
>TRBV6-1|TRBD1|TRBJ1-2|.
CASLDRGLANYGYTF
TGTGCCAGCCTTGACAGGGGGCTAGCTAACTATGGCTACACCTTC
>TRBV5-8|.|TRBJ2-7|.
CASSLSGAGYEQYF
TGTGCCAGCAGCTTGTCAGGGGCTGGTTACGAGCAGTACTTC
>TRBV5-1|.|TRBJ2-1|.
CASSWTGTTYNEQFF
TGCGCCAGCAGCTGGACCGGGACAACCTACAATGAGCAGTTCTTC
>TRBV9|.|TRBJ2-3|.
CASSVVTGIRTDTQYF
TGTGCCAGCAGCGTTGTTACAGGAATTCGCACAGATACGCAGTATTTT
>TRBV19|TRBD2|TRBJ2-5|.
CASSIEGLAGETQYF
TGTGCCAGTAGTATAGAGGGACTAGCGGGAGAGACCCAGTACTTC
>TRBV6-5|.|TRBJ1-1|.
CASTQIEAGEAFF
TGTGCCAGCACCCAAATTGAAGCAGGGGAAGCTTTCTTT
>TRBV20-1|TRBD1|TRBJ2-3|once
CSASGQGKDTQYF
TGCAGTGCTAGTGGACAGGGCAAAGATACGCAGTATTTT
>TRBV19|.|TRBJ1-5|.
CASSSSVGGDQPQHF
TGTGCCAGTAGCAGCTCAGTTGGCGGTGACCAGCCCCAGCATTTT
>TRBV7-2|.|TRBJ2-2|.
CASSLSVTGELFF
TGTGCCAGCAGCTTATCCGTCACCGGGGAGCTGTTTTTT
>TRBV6-5|.|TRBJ2-7|.
CASSITGLDFYEQYF
TGTGCCAGCAGCATAACAGGGTTAGACTTCTACGAGCAGTACTTC
>TRBV5-1|.|TRBJ1-1|.
CASSTSGHTEAFF
TGCGCCAGCAGCACCTCAGGGCACACTGAAGCTTTCTTT
>TRBV7-9|TRBD2|TRBJ2-2|.
CASSFGLAGTGELFF
TGTGCCAGCAGCTTCGGACTAGCAGGAACCGGGGAGCTGTTTTTT
>TRBV24-1|.|TRBJ2-5|.
CATSLGTLETQYF
TGTGCCACCAGTCTGGGGACTTTAGAGACCCAGTACTTC
>TRBV2|.|TRBJ2-1|.
CASSEESRFNEQFF
TGTGCCAGCAGTGAGGAGTCGCGTTTCAATGAGCAGTTCTTC
>TRBV7-3|.|TRBJ2-5|.
CASSLGHQETQYF
TGTGCCAGCAGCTTAGGGCACCAAGAGACCCAGTACTTC
>TRBV29-1|.|TRBJ2-7|.
CSVREGYEQYF
TGCAGCGTTCGGGAAGGATACGAGCAGTACTTC
>TRBV7-9|.|TRBJ2-7|.
CASSLQGFYEQYF
TGTGCCAGCAGCTTACAGGGTTTCTACGAGCAGTACTTC
>TRBV5-1|.|TRBJ1-1|.
CASSFQGLGTEAFF
TGCGCCAGCAGCTTTCAGGGACTGGGAACTGAAGCTTTCTTT
>TRBV21-1|.|TRBJ2-7|.
CASITPPGQGAPMITYEQYF
TGTGCCAGCATCACACCGCCGGGACAGGGGGCTCCCATGATTACCTACGAGCAGTACTTC
>TRBV11-3|.|TRBJ2-1|few
CASNRRYSYNEQFF
TGTGCCAGCAACCGGAGATACTCCTACAATGAGCAGTTCTTC
>TRBV9|TRBD1|TRBJ1-2|few
CASSEQGALNYGYTF
TGTGCCAGCAGCGAACAGGGGGCGCTCAACTATGGCTACACCTTC
>TRBV5-6|.|TRBJ2-1|.
CASSFRLAVRNEQFF
TGTGCCAGCAGCTTCCGGCTAGCAGTAAGGAATGAGCAGTTCTTC
>TRBV7-2|TRBD2|TRBJ2-1|.
CASSLGWAGVVNEQFF
TGTGCCAGCAGCTTAGGATGGGCGGGAGTCGTTAATGAGCAGTTCTTC
>TRBV2|.|TRBJ2-2|.
CASSELGRAGLGTGELFF
TGTGCCAGCAGTGAATTGGGCCGAGCTGGGTTAGGCACCGGGGAGCTGTTTTTT
>TRBV11-3|.|TRBJ2-2|.
CASSLLRGADTGELFF
TGTGCCAGCAGCCTCCTTCGGGGGGCAGACACCGGGGAGCTGTTTTTT
>TRBV7-3|TRBD2|TRBJ2-5|.
CASSPGLAGGPGETQYF
TGTGCCAGCAGCCCGGGACTAGCGGGAGGGCCGGGCGAGACCCAGTACTTC
>TRBV3-1/TRBV3-2|.|TRBJ1-1|.
CASSQLSEAFF
TGTGCCAGCAGCCAACTTTCTGAAGCTTTCTTT
>TRBV4-1|.|TRBJ1-5|.
CASSQGQVLSNQPQHF
TGCGCCAGCAGCCAAGGACAGGTCCTGAGCAATCAGCCCCAGCATTTT
>TRBV29-1|TRBD1|TRBJ2-7|.
CSVAPGQGTYEQYF
TGCAGCGTTGCGCCGGGACAGGGGACCTACGAGCAGTACTTC